These 30 T cell receptor beta chains originate from one sample sequenced in a study of blood T cell repertoires in COVID-19. TCRdb's copy holds only in-frame clones and misses some; the assay was immunoSEQ multiplex PCR. This sample has 45,000 to 65,000 clones, with 82% found just once. Sequencing was carried out using peripheral blood. All receptors derive from a man aged 60 to 75 with acute or convalescent COVID-19.

This clone was seen once. The rearrangement uses TRBV27 and TRBJ2-7; 8 bases agree with TRBD1. The V gene's germline CDR1 is MNHEY and CDR2 SMNVEV (reference sequence). Trimming cost V 5 bases and J 7 bases; bases outside gene matches: 10. CDR3 length equals 14 residues. CDR3 amino acids: CASSQTGVDREQYF. The CDR3 coding sequence is TGTGCCAGCAGTCAGACAGGGGTAGACCGGGAGCAGTACTTC.

This clone was detected a few times. The chain carries TRBV5-1 and TRBJ2-7, with TRBD2 matching 10 bases. The CDR3 loop spans 16 amino acids. J was trimmed by 4 bases and V by 0 bases; bases with no gene match: 7. Germline values: CDR1 SGHRS, CDR2 YFSETQ. The CDR3: CASSLESGGATYEQYF. The CDR3 DNA reads as TGCGCCAGCAGCTTGGAGAGCGGGGGGGCTACGTACGAGCAGTACTTC.

The gene calls are TRBV24-1 and TRBJ2-1; D gene uncertain. This CDR3 comprises 13 residues. Germline V gives CDR1 KGHDR, CDR2 SFDVKD. V was cut by 1 base and J by 8 bases, with 8 bases left in between. CDR3 nucleotide sequence: TGTGCCACCAGTGATTTTCTCCCGGATGAGCAGTTCTTC. Translated: CATSDFLPDEQFF.

The chain carries TRBV5-1 and TRBJ2-3; TRBD1 matches 12 bases. The CDR3 is 16 residues long. J was trimmed by 4 bases and V by 6 bases; bases with no gene match: 9. Germline-derived CDR1 and CDR2 are SGHRS and YFSETQ. CDR3 nucleotides: TGCGCCAGCAAAACTAGGGACAGGGGGCGTTCAGATACGCAGTATTTT. Its translation: CASKTRDRGRSDTQYF.

The V call is TRBV27, the J call TRBJ2-7; possibly TRBD1 for D (6 bases). The CDR3 runs 14 residues. Germline CDR1 reads MNHEY; CDR2 reads SMNVEV (reference sequence). The V end was cut by 3 bases, the J end by 0 bases, with 9 bases between. CDR3 DNA: TGTGCCAGCAGTTTCCAGGGGCTCTCCTACGAGCAGTACTTC. Its translation: CASSFQGLSYEQYF.

The chain carries TRBV6-5 and TRBJ1-2; TRBD1 might be the D (5 bases). The germline V gene encodes CDR1 MNHEY and CDR2 SVGAGI. V lost 2 bases to trimming and J lost 3 bases, with 13 bases between them. This CDR3 is 15 amino acids long. Here the CDR3 reads CASSYAGDRYYGYTF. DNA for the CDR3: TGTGCCAGCAGTTACGCGGGGGATCGGTACTATGGCTACACCTTC.

V is TRBV25-1 and J is TRBJ2-1; possible D gene TRBD1, 5 bases. The CDR3 runs 14 residues. Germline values: CDR1 MGHDK, CDR2 SYGVNS. V lost 5 bases to trimming and J lost 7 bases, with 15 bases between them. The CDR3 loop reads CASSSEGAKNEQFF. In DNA form, the CDR3 reads TGTGCCAGCAGTTCGGAAGGGGCGAAGAATGAGCAGTTCTTC.

The chain couples TRBV15 to TRBJ2-3; 7 bases are a match to TRBD1. The CDR3 has 16 residues. The V segment lost 0 bases and the J segment 0 bases; nucleotides outside the gene matches: 3. The germline gives CDR1 LNHNV, CDR2 YYDKDF (reference sequence). The CDR3 here is CATSRDRQGSTDTQYF. The CDR3 bases are TGTGCCACCAGCAGAGATCGACAGGGTAGCACAGATACGCAGTATTTT.

The chain joins TRBV7-9 to TRBJ1-1, with D uncertain. This CDR3 is built from 15 residues. Trimming stripped 1 base from V and 0 bases from J, with 9 bases between. The V gene's germline CDR1 is SEHNR and CDR2 FQNEAQ (reference sequence). This CDR3 is CASSLGDFLNTEAFF. CDR3 in DNA: TGTGCCAGCAGCTTAGGTGACTTTTTGAACACTGAAGCTTTCTTT.

The chain has TRBV6-5 and TRBJ1-2; 8 bases fit TRBD1. Germline lookup yields CDR1 MNHEY and CDR2 SVGAGI. V was pared by 6 bases and J by 8 bases, with 8 bases of the junction left unmatched. The CDR3 length is 13 residues. The chain's CDR3 is CASSYQGARGYTF. The CDR3 nucleotides are TGTGCCAGCAGCTACCAGGGGGCCAGAGGCTACACCTTC.

The CDR3 sequence is CASSRPRGSGVGQETQYF. Written as DNA, the CDR3 is TGTGCCAGCAGTCGTCCTCGGGGGTCCGGCGTGGGTCAAGAGACCCAGTACTTC. The chain links TRBV27 to TRBJ2-5, with D perhaps matching TRBD2 (6 bases). Per germline, CDR1 MNHEY and CDR2 SMNVEV (reference sequence). The length of the CDR3 is 18 residues. V was cut by 5 bases and J by 2 bases, with 24 bases left in between.

The rearrangement uses TRBV21-1 and TRBJ2-3; the DNA was not compared with TRBD2, the D call given in the table. TRBV21-1 is reported as a pseudogene. The CDR3 has 18 residues. The chain's CDR3 is CASSNLAGGPETRDTQYF. The CDR3 bases are TGTGCCAGCAGCAATTTAGCGGGGGGGCCCGAAACAAGAGATACGCAGTATTTT.

This sequence joins TRBV30 and TRBJ1-1, with D perhaps matching TRBD1 (6 bases). V was pared by 5 bases and J by 7 bases, with 23 bases between. Germline loops: CDR1 GTSNPN, CDR2 SVGIG (reference sequence). The CDR3 consists of 15 residues. The CDR3 spells CAWRRITGIDGEAFF. In nucleotides, the CDR3 is TGTGCCTGGCGTCGCATAACAGGGATTGACGGTGAAGCTTTCTTT. Using reference TRBV30 and TRBJ1-1 for the parts outside the CDR3, the full variable domain is SQTIHQWPATLVQPVGSPLSLECTVEGTSNPNLYWYRQAAGRGLQLLFYSVGIGQISSEVPQNLSASRPQDRQFILSSKKLLLSDSGFYLCAWRRITGIDGEAFFGQGTRLTVV.

In DNA, the CDR3 is TGTGCCTTGGGGGAGGGTAACTACAATGAGCAGTTCTTC. Translated, it gives CALGEGNYNEQFF. The chain links TRBV30 to TRBJ2-1, with 7 positions matching TRBD2. Germline trimming cut 7 bases from V and 3 bases from J; bases unmatched to any gene: 6. This CDR3 spans 13 amino acids. Germline loops: CDR1 GTSNPN, CDR2 SVGIG (reference sequence).

This clone occurred once. V and J are TRBV13 and TRBJ2-3; 8 bases are a match to TRBD1. The CDR3 loop spans 15 amino acids. Unmatched junction bases numbered 10, after V lost 5 bases and J lost 6 bases. Germline V gene lookup returns CDR1 PRHDT and CDR2 FYEKMQ (reference sequence). In nucleotides, the CDR3 is TGTGCCAGCAGCCACCCTGGACAGGGAGGCGATACGCAGTATTTT. This encodes CASSHPGQGGDTQYF.

The chain links TRBV6-5 to TRBJ2-2; 7 bases line up with TRBD2. The CDR3 sequence is 14 residues long. With V trimmed by 2 bases and J by 3 bases, 0 bases remained unmatched. CDR1 is MNHEY, CDR2 SVGAGI, per germline. This chain's CDR3 is CASSYGGDTGELFF. In DNA, the CDR3 is TGTGCCAGCAGTTACGGGGGGGACACCGGGGAGCTGTTTTTT.

This clone was counted between two and nine times. The chain has TRBV6-5 and TRBJ1-1; 9 bases fit TRBD1. The CDR3 is 14 residues long. The germline CDR1 and CDR2 sequences are MNHEY and SVGAGI. Trimming at V came to 7 bases and at J to 7 bases, leaving 10 bases not matched to a gene. Written as DNA, the CDR3 is TGTGCCAGCACGGACGCGGGGACAGGGCTTGAAGCTTTCTTT. It specifies CASTDAGTGLEAFF.

The chain employs TRBV2 and TRBJ1-2; 9 bases are shared with TRBD1. This CDR3 comprises 15 residues. Germline V gene lookup returns CDR1 SNHLY and CDR2 FYNNEI. Losses at the gene ends were 7 bases for V and 4 bases for J; bases not matched to a gene: 10. CDR3: CASIYRTGAGYGYTF. CDR3 coding DNA: TGTGCCAGCATTTACAGGACAGGGGCCGGCTATGGCTACACCTTC.

This clone has more than one count but fewer than ten. CDR3 in amino acids: CASSSGDSYEQYF. CDR3 sequence (DNA): TGCGCCAGCAGTTCAGGGGATTCCTACGAGCAGTACTTC. This sequence joins TRBV5-1 and TRBJ2-7; weak D call: TRBD1 (6 bases). The CDR3 covers 13 residues. V gave up 5 bases and J gave up 1 base, with 10 bases separating them. CDR1 SGHRS and CDR2 YFSETQ come from the germline V gene. The full variable domain, with the rest looked up from reference TRBV5-1 and TRBJ2-7, is KAGVTQTPRYLIKTRGQQVTLSCSPISGHRSVSWYQQTPGQGLQFLFEYFSETQRNKGNFPGRFSGRQFSNSRSEMNVSTLELGDSALYLCASSSGDSYEQYFGPGTRLTVT.

The V call is TRBV29-1, the J call TRBJ1-5; D call uncertain. V shed 4 bases and J shed 2 bases, with 9 bases lying between them. CDR3 length: 13 residues. Germline values: CDR1 SQVTM, CDR2 ANQGSEA. CDR3 bases: TGCAGCGTTGTGGAGGAAGGCAATCAGCCCCAGCATTTT. This gives the protein CSVVEEGNQPQHF.

The V and J genes are TRBV11-2 and TRBJ1-4, with 8 bases matching TRBD1. Germline assignment: CDR1 SGHAT and CDR2 FQNNGV. V was clipped by 5 bases and J by 8 bases; unmatched bases: 7. CDR3 length: 14 residues. The CDR3: CASSHGQGGEKLFF. The CDR3 bases are TGTGCCAGCAGCCATGGACAGGGTGGAGAAAAACTGTTTTTT.

The chain has TRBV5-1 and TRBJ2-6; D is unclear. This CDR3 spans 16 amino acids. V was cut by 0 bases and J by 0 bases, with 7 bases left in between. Germline CDR1 SGHRS, CDR2 YFSETQ. The CDR3 loop reads CASSLAGNSGANVLTF. CDR3 sequence (DNA): TGCGCCAGCAGCTTGGCAGGTAACTCTGGGGCCAACGTCCTGACTTTC. The full variable domain, its missing parts supplied by reference TRBV5-1 and TRBJ2-6, is KAGVTQTPRYLIKTRGQQVTLSCSPISGHRSVSWYQQTPGQGLQFLFEYFSETQRNKGNFPGRFSGRQFSNSRSEMNVSTLELGDSALYLCASSLAGNSGANVLTFGAGSRLTVL.

V gene TRBV29-1 combines with J gene TRBJ1-2; D remains ambiguous. The CDR3 extends over 12 amino acids. CDR1 SQVTM and CDR2 ANQGSEA come from the germline V gene. Here the CDR3 DNA reads TGCAGTGGTCGGGGATCAAACTATGGCTACACCTTC. Its translation is CSGRGSNYGYTF. The variable domain in full, completed from reference TRBV29-1 and TRBJ1-2, reads SAVISQKPSRDICQRGTSLTIQCQVDSQVTMMFWYRQQPGQSLTLIATANQGSEATYESGFVIDKFPISRPNLTFSTLTVSNMSPEDSSIYLCSGRGSNYGYTFGSGTRLTVV.

The chain combines TRBV4-1 with TRBJ1-5, with TRBD1 identical over 8 bases. CDR3 length equals 16 residues. Germline CDR1 is MGHRA and CDR2 is YSYEKL. V lost 2 bases and J lost 7; bases outside the gene matches: 10. The CDR3 DNA is TGCGCCAGCAGCCAAATAGGAGGACAGGGTTCCCAGCCCCAGCATTTT. Protein product: CASSQIGGQGSQPQHF.

This clone came up a few times. The chain links TRBV25-1 to TRBJ1-6; D is unresolved. CDR3 length: 14 amino acids. Germline V gives CDR1 MGHDK, CDR2 SYGVNS. The V gene lost 2 bases and the J gene lost 7 bases, with 9 bases spanning the gap. The CDR3 nucleotides are TGTGCCAGCAGTGAAACGTGGCAGAATTCACCCCTCCACTTT. This translates into CASSETWQNSPLHF.

The V call is TRBV4-1, the J call TRBJ1-2; 10 positions match TRBD1. Germline lookup yields CDR1 MGHRA and CDR2 YSYEKL. J lost 8 bases, V lost 4 bases, and 10 bases had no gene match. The CDR3 has 15 amino acids. CDR3 protein: CASSLSGTGVGGYTF. In nucleotides, the CDR3 is TGCGCCAGCAGCCTCTCAGGGACAGGGGTGGGGGGCTACACCTTC.

This chain links TRBV2 with TRBJ2-1; D is uncertain. The V gene lost 4 bases and the J gene lost 6 bases, with 7 bases spanning the gap. Germline V gene lookup returns CDR1 SNHLY and CDR2 FYNNEI. The CDR3 runs 12 residues. CDR3 bases: TGTGCCAGCAGTGGAGGATTCAATGAGCAGTTCTTC. Its protein product is CASSGGFNEQFF.

This chain uses TRBV5-6 with TRBJ1-2; D ambiguous. Between the trimmed V and J ends, which lost 3 bases and 6 bases, there was a span of 15 bases. Per germline, CDR1 SGHDT and CDR2 YYEEEE. This CDR3 spans 14 amino acids. For the CDR3, the DNA is TGTGCCAGCAGCTGGGTCGGCGGGCAGAATGGCTACACCTTC. It encodes CASSWVGGQNGYTF.

On this clone itself: Its ends do not fully match the called genes, so a read error is possible. The J gene is TRBJ1-5, the V gene TRBV19; D ambiguous. The CDR3 extends over 13 amino acids. CDR1 is LNHDA and CDR2 is SQIVND in the germline V gene (reference sequence). CDR3 DNA: TGTGCCAGTAGTGTAGACCACAATCAGCCCCAGCATTTT. It is translated as CASSVDHNQPQHF.

This sequence joins TRBV5-6 and TRBJ1-4; D gene unclear. The CDR3 covers 13 residues. CDR1 is SGHDT, CDR2 YYEEEE, per germline. Trimming pared 4 bases from V and 13 bases from J, leaving 17 bases between. CDR3 in amino acids: CASSPTPREGLFF. The CDR3 coding sequence is TGTGCCAGCAGCCCCACTCCCCGCGAGGGACTGTTTTTT.